Presented here are 21 T cell receptor beta chains from one specimen sequenced in a study of identical twins. From the 5' RACE reads, TCRdb called clonotypes with MiXCR, one entry per CDR3 protein. The sample holds some 460,000 distinct CDR3 sequences, 14% seen once. This same sample was also part of a study on yellow fever vaccine responses in identical twins.

The material sequenced was CD4+ T cells sorted from blood. These receptors all stem from a woman aged 18-29 years in good health.

This clonotype was seen at least ten times. This sequence joins TRBV4-2 and TRBJ2-7; 8 bases align to TRBD2. The CDR3 is 15 amino acids. Germline V gene lookup returns CDR1 LGHNA and CDR2 YNFKEQ. V shed 0 bases, J shed 4 bases, and the junction held 5 bases outside the gene matches. Here the CDR3 reads CASSQDAGGGYEQYF. CDR3 DNA: TGTGCCAGCAGCCAAGATGCGGGAGGAGGGTACGAGCAGTACTTC.

At least ten counts were recorded for this clonotype. The limits of the CDR3 on the DNA are not certain, so only TCRdb's listed CDR3 is given. The rearrangement uses TRBV12-3 or TRBV12-4 and TRBJ2-4; the table names TRBD2, a call not compared with the DNA. Counting both end residues, the CDR3 totals 15 amino acids. CDR3 sequence: CASSFGSGGKNIQYF.

This clonotype was seen a few times. The genes are TRBV6-5 and TRBJ2-1; 15 nucleotides line up with TRBD2. This CDR3 is 17 amino acids long. Germline CDR1 MNHEY, CDR2 SVGAGI. V shed 3 bases and J 9 bases; nucleotides not matched to a gene: 9. In DNA form, the CDR3 reads TGTGCCAGCAGTTATGGGTTTCCGGGACTAGCGGGGGGTGAGCAGTTCTTC. It translates to CASSYGFPGLAGGEQFF.

The chain uses TRBV6-5 and TRBJ2-1; D gene ambiguous. Looked up from germline, CDR1 is MNHEY and CDR2 is SVGAGI. Deletions cut 2 bases from V and 5 bases from J, with 10 bases between. The CDR3 totals 14 residues. CDR3 in DNA: TGTGCCAGCAGTTACGGATTACTGAACAATGAGCAGTTCTTC. This gives the protein CASSYGLLNNEQFF.

This clonotype was seen a few times. One end of the junction is discordant with germline, which a read error may explain. The chain combines TRBV5-6 with TRBJ2-3; D may be TRBD1 or TRBD2 (6 bases each). CDR1 and CDR2 (germline): SGHDT, YYEEEE. The CDR3 has 12 residues. The CDR3 region has the DNA TGTGCCAGCAGCTTGTGGAGGGGGAACGACGATTTT. This sequence encodes CASSLWRGNDDF.

This clonotype was recorded a few times. The rearrangement uses TRBV11-2 and TRBJ2-7; TRBD1 matches 7 bases. CDR1 and CDR2 from the germline V gene are SGHAT and FQNNGV. This CDR3 is built from 14 residues. V lost 7 bases to trimming and J lost 3 bases; unmatched junction nucleotides: 9. CDR3 sequence reads: CASNPTGLIYEQYF. The CDR3 DNA is TGTGCCAGCAACCCGACAGGGCTTATCTACGAGCAGTACTTC.

This clonotype was observed a few times. The chain has TRBV12-3 or TRBV12-4 and TRBJ2-7; weak D call: TRBD2 (6 bases). Trimming shortened V by 8 bases and J by 3 bases, and 11 bases separated the two germline ends. The CDR3 loop spans 12 amino acids. For the CDR3, the DNA is TGTGCCAGCCGGCGGGGTGTCTACGAGCAGTACTTC. It encodes CASRRGVYEQYF.

The V gene is TRBV6-5, the J gene TRBJ2-5; TRBD2 aligns across 10 bases. With V trimmed by 3 bases and J by 2 bases, 3 bases remained unmatched. CDR3 length: 15 residues. Germline V gene sequence: CDR1 MNHEY, CDR2 SVGAGI. The CDR3 DNA follows: TGTGCCAGCAGTTATGGACTAGCGGTGCAAGAGACCCAGTACTTC. Translating it yields CASSYGLAVQETQYF.

The chain combines TRBV7-8 with TRBJ2-1; possible D gene TRBD2, 5 bases. V was cut by 4 bases and J by 5 bases, with 21 bases left in between. The CDR3 totals 17 residues. Germline CDR1 is SGHVS and CDR2 is FQNEAQ. The CDR3 region has the DNA TGTGCCAGCAGCTCTACCCGACTTCGGGAAGAAAACAATGAGCAGTTCTTC. It codes for CASSSTRLREENNEQFF.

This clonotype was recorded a few times. The chain carries TRBV3-1 and TRBJ2-7; D is ambiguous. Trimming left V 6 bases short and J 1 base short, with 13 bases between. Germline CDR1 LGHDT, CDR2 YNNKEL (reference sequence). This CDR3 is built from 14 residues. The CDR3 protein is CASRPQVLSYEQYF. For the CDR3, the DNA is TGTGCCAGCAGACCCCAGGTTTTATCCTACGAGCAGTACTTC.

This clonotype was counted a few times. The chain joins TRBV7-9 to TRBJ2-5; perhaps TRBD1 as D (6 bases). The CDR3 runs 15 residues. V lost 5 bases to trimming and J lost 3 bases, with 16 bases between them. From germline, CDR1 is SEHNR and CDR2 FQNEAQ (reference sequence). The CDR3 DNA is TGTGCCAGCAGCCCGCGGAACAGGGTAGAAGAGACCCAGTACTTC. Translated, it gives CASSPRNRVEETQYF.

V usage is TRBV6-2 or TRBV6-3 and J usage is TRBJ1-5; 7 bases match TRBD1. The CDR3 contains 14 residues. CDR1 MNHEY and CDR2 SVGEGT come from the germline V gene. J gave up 7 bases and V 0 bases, and 3 bases lay outside the gene matches. CDR3 in amino acids: CASSYSGRGQPQHF. The CDR3 region has the DNA TGTGCCAGCAGTTACTCAGGCAGGGGGCAGCCCCAGCATTTT.

This clonotype was recorded once. The chain carries TRBV19 and TRBJ2-2; 10 bases match TRBD2. This CDR3 is built from 18 residues. The junction had 20 bases not matched to a gene; V was cut back by 9 bases and J by 7 bases. CDR1 is LNHDA, CDR2 SQIVND, per germline (reference sequence). The CDR3 DNA is TGTGCCAGCCAGCAGAGTGGGCTAGCGGGAGTGGGGCACGGGGAGCTGTTTTTT. Translated: CASQQSGLAGVGHGELFF.

The chain carries TRBV2 and TRBJ2-7; D is undetermined. CDR3 length equals 12 residues. The germline CDR1 and CDR2 sequences are SNHLY and FYNNEI. V lost 2 bases to trimming and J lost 5 bases, with 7 bases between them. CDR3 sequence reads: CASSERSHEQYF. Here the CDR3 DNA reads TGTGCCAGCAGTGAAAGGTCCCACGAGCAGTACTTC.

The chain carries TRBV15 and TRBJ2-7, with unresolved D. Trimming took off 1 base at V and 7 bases at J, with 8 bases between the two ends. In germline, CDR1 is LNHNV, CDR2 YYDKDF (reference sequence). The CDR3 spans 12 residues. The CDR3 here is CATSRGTLEQYF. The CDR3 coding sequence is TGTGCCACCAGCAGAGGTACGCTGGAGCAGTACTTC.

This sequence joins TRBV29-1 and TRBJ2-1, with D possibly matching TRBD2 (7 bases). The V end lost 5 bases, the J end lost 6 bases, and 11 bases lay between the germline ends. This CDR3 spans 12 amino acids. In germline, CDR1 is SQVTM, CDR2 ANQGSEA. The chain's CDR3 is CSVQGGGNEQFF. The CDR3 nucleotides are TGCAGCGTTCAGGGAGGGGGCAATGAGCAGTTCTTC.

This clonotype turned up a few times. V is TRBV11-2 and J is TRBJ2-2, with D hard to call. V shed 2 bases and J shed 5 bases, with 21 bases lying between them. The CDR3 has 18 amino acids. Germline-derived CDR1 and CDR2 are SGHAT and FQNNGV. In DNA, the CDR3 is TGTGCCAGCAGCTTATTCCTCAAAGGACCCATCGGGACCGGGGAGCTGTTTTTT. This sequence encodes CASSLFLKGPIGTGELFF.

There are a few counts of this clonotype. V and J are TRBV7-2 and TRBJ2-3, with TRBD2 identical over 14 bases. The CDR3 is made up of 16 amino acids. V was clipped by 4 bases and J by 6 bases; unmatched bases: 6. Germline CDR1 and CDR2: SGHTA and FQGNSA. For the CDR3, the DNA is TGTGCCAGCAGCTCTGGGACTAGCGGGGGCGGGGATACGCAGTATTTT. It is translated as CASSSGTSGGGDTQYF. Combining the CDR3 with reference TRBV7-2 and TRBJ2-3 gives the whole variable domain GAGVSQSPSNKVTEKGKDVELRCDPISGHTALYWYRQSLGQGLEFLIYFQGNSAPDKSGLPSDRFSAERTGGSVSTLTIQRTQQEDSAVYLCASSSGTSGGGDTQYFGPGTRLTVL.

This clonotype was recorded a few times. The genes are TRBV14 and TRBJ2-5; 7 bases match TRBD1. This CDR3 has 14 amino acids. Germline V gene sequence: CDR1 SGHDN, CDR2 FVKESK. V gave up 4 bases and J gave up 5 bases; unmatched junction bases: 7. CDR3 in DNA: TGTGCCAGCAGCCGAAGACAGGGTGGTGAGACCCAGTACTTC. Translating gives CASSRRQGGETQYF.

This clonotype has a handful of counts. The gene calls are TRBV6-2 or TRBV6-3 and TRBJ1-5, with D tentatively TRBD1 (5 bases). The CDR3 extends over 16 amino acids. The V gene's germline CDR1 is MNHEY and CDR2 SVGEGT. Deletions cut 5 bases from V and 2 bases from J, with 16 bases between. The CDR3 region is CASSLAGTLGNQPQHF. CDR3 sequence (DNA): TGTGCCAGCAGTCTCGCAGGGACCCTGGGCAATCAGCCCCAGCATTTT.

Many counts were recorded for this clonotype. V and J are TRBV12-3 or TRBV12-4 and TRBJ1-2; the match to TRBD1 covers 7 bases. The CDR3 spans 16 residues. V lost 5 bases and J lost 4; bases outside the gene matches: 13. Written as DNA, the CDR3 is TGTGCCAGCAGTCCACGGGCGGGGAGACAGGGCTATGGCTACACCTTC. Its translation is CASSPRAGRQGYGYTF.